This T cell receptor beta chain was sequenced for a study of long-term antiretroviral therapy in people with HIV. General study points: Patients on ART gained diversity, which nonetheless stayed below transplant donor controls.

Version v3.0 of the immunoSEQ assay ran at survey level. Assay: immunoSEQ multiplex PCR; the TCRdb copy retains only in-frame clones and omits some. The sample includes 25,000 to 35,000 clones, about 93% seen only once; the top ten take 5.5% to 7%. Looked up from germline, CDR1 is SGHAT and CDR2 is FQNNGV. V was shortened by 5 bases and J by 7 bases, with 18 bases between the two germline ends. This CDR3 has 15 amino acids. This clone was counted once. Its antigen remains unknown. Per individual, the PBMC samples numbered at least one pre-ART and at least two post-ART. This TCR was sampled from a middle-aged woman with HIV. The sequences come from unsorted PBMCs, collected about 6.5 years after starting antiretroviral therapy. J is TRBJ2-1 and V is TRBV11-2; TRBD1 or TRBD2 may be the D gene (6 bases each). The CDR3 bases are TGTGCCAGCAGCCCGACCGGGGGCGGGTGGAATGAGCAGTTCTTC. Encoded protein: CASSPTGGGWNEQFF.